These T cell receptor beta chains were read from a single sample in a study of blood T cell repertoires in COVID-19. Repertoires were generated with immunoSEQ multiplex PCR, while TCRdb's copy carries only in-frame clones and drops some. Altogether 81,000 or so clones are present, roughly 83% being singletons, with the ten largest covering 8%. The material sequenced was peripheral blood. The source is a man in his fifties or sixties with active COVID-19. Each CDR3 is given with its conserved first and last residue. Each record gives: clone size, V gene, D gene, J gene, CDR3 protein, CDR3 DNA. A D gene is named only where the DNA matches it firmly. Clone sizes are given selectively: once, few, many, or a class where the clone is expanded.

-	TRBV5-4	TRBD1	TRBJ1-2	CASSPGDRGFYGYTF	TGTGCCAGCAGCCCGGGGGACAGGGGATTCTATGGCTACACCTTC
few	TRBV30	-	TRBJ1-1	CASQDMNTEAFF	TGTGCCTCCCAGGACATGAACACTGAAGCTTTCTTT
-	TRBV19	TRBD1	TRBJ2-7	CASSIFGQGHYEQYF	TGTGCCAGTAGTATATTCGGACAGGGACACTACGAGCAGTACTTC
-	TRBV19	-	TRBJ1-1	CASSYDRNTEAFF	TGTGCCAGTAGCTATGACAGGAACACTGAAGCTTTCTTT
once	TRBV4-1	-	TRBJ2-1	CASSQGLTRNEQFF	TGCGCCAGCAGCCAGGGACTGACTCGTAATGAGCAGTTCTTC
-	TRBV5-1	TRBD2	TRBJ2-1	CASSLMGLAGGDEQFF	TGCGCCAGCAGCTTGATGGGACTAGCGGGAGGGGATGAGCAGTTCTTC
-	TRBV6-5	-	TRBJ2-1	CASSSLAGGSYNEQFF	TGTGCCAGCAGTTCCCTAGCCGGGGGCTCCTACAATGAGCAGTTCTTC
-	TRBV30	TRBD1	TRBJ1-2	CAWSSTGVGYTF	TGTGCCTGGAGTTCTACAGGGGTCGGCTACACCTTC
-	TRBV6-5	-	TRBJ2-2	CASSPGLSTGELFF	TGTGCCAGCAGCCCGGGTCTCTCGACCGGGGAGCTGTTTTTT
-	TRBV6-5	TRBD1	TRBJ1-4	CASRKQGGDEKLFF	TGTGCCAGCAGAAAACAGGGGGGAGATGAAAAACTGTTTTTT
once	TRBV4-2	TRBD1	TRBJ1-3	CASSQDLTGGFSGNTIYF	TGTGCCAGCAGCCAAGATTTAACAGGGGGTTTCTCTGGAAACACCATATATTTT
-	TRBV4-2	TRBD1	TRBJ2-4	CASSQVGTGRKNIQYF	TGTGCCAGCAGCCAAGTGGGGACAGGGCGCAAAAACATTCAGTACTTC
-	TRBV30	TRBD2	TRBJ2-6	CAWRTWEGANVLTF	TGTGCCTGGAGGACCTGGGAGGGAGCCAACGTCCTGACTTTC
-	TRBV4-3	TRBD1	TRBJ1-4	CASSQGQGNEKLFF	TGCGCCAGCAGCCAGGGACAGGGTAATGAAAAACTGTTTTTT
-	TRBV28	TRBD1	TRBJ1-2	CASRRTGATHGYTF	TGTGCCAGCAGGCGTACAGGGGCCACTCATGGCTACACCTTC
few	TRBV6-6	-	TRBJ1-1	CASTFGGGPSGTEAFF	TGTGCCAGCACTTTTGGGGGGGGCCCTTCTGGCACTGAAGCTTTCTTT
-	TRBV30	TRBD1	TRBJ1-2	CATQRETGFGYTF	TGTGCCACACAGCGCGAGACAGGGTTTGGCTACACCTTC
-	TRBV19	-	TRBJ1-5	CASSMRGYSNQPQHF	TGTGCCAGTAGTATGAGGGGGTATAGCAATCAGCCCCAGCATTTT
-	TRBV27	TRBD2	TRBJ2-3	CASRLAESTDTQYF	TGTGCCAGCAGACTAGCGGAAAGCACAGATACGCAGTATTTT
-	TRBV27	TRBD2	TRBJ2-1	CASSLSIPRGGEQFF	TGTGCCAGCAGTTTATCGATCCCGCGGGGGGGGGAGCAGTTCTTC
-	TRBV21-1	-	TRBJ2-3	CASSKSGLPGTGGHRYPDTQYF	TGTGCCAGCAGCAAAAGCGGACTTCCCGGGACAGGGGGCCATAGATATCCAGATACGCAGTATTTT
-	TRBV6-2/TRBV6-3	TRBD1	TRBJ2-7	CASSKDRAYEQYF	TGTGCCAGCAGCAAGGACAGGGCCTACGAGCAGTACTTC
-	TRBV7-8	-	TRBJ1-5	CASSSYRVGANQPQHF	TGTGCCAGCAGTTCATACCGGGTGGGGGCTAATCAGCCCCAGCATTTT
-	TRBV27	TRBD2	TRBJ2-5	CASRTSGFQETQYF	TGTGCCAGCAGGACTAGCGGCTTCCAAGAGACCCAGTACTTC
-	TRBV9	TRBD1	TRBJ2-7	CASSASGQGYEQYF	TGTGCCAGCAGCGCATCGGGACAGGGCTACGAGCAGTACTTC
once	TRBV27	-	TRBJ2-3	CASTLRDTQYF	TGTGCCAGCACCCTGAGGGATACGCAGTATTTT
-	TRBV28	TRBD1	TRBJ2-4	CASRTGTGDNIQYF	TGTGCCAGCAGGACCGGGACAGGGGACAACATTCAGTACTTC
-	TRBV29-1	-	TRBJ1-1	CSVGVGEYTEAFF	TGCAGCGTTGGTGTTGGGGAGTACACTGAAGCTTTCTTT
-	TRBV5-8	-	TRBJ1-4	CASRGGTANEKLFF	TGTGCCAGCAGAGGAGGGACTGCGAATGAAAAACTGTTTTTT
-	TRBV6-2/TRBV6-3	-	TRBJ1-1	CASSDREAFF	TGTGCCAGCAGCGACAGGGAAGCTTTCTTT
-	TRBV30	TRBD1	TRBJ1-5	CAWQMGTAEQPQHF	TGTGCCTGGCAGATGGGGACAGCCGAGCAGCCCCAGCATTTT
-	TRBV14	-	TRBJ2-3	CASSPRSLVIGDTQYF	TGTGCCAGCAGTCCCCGGTCGTTAGTTATCGGTGATACGCAGTATTTT
-	TRBV18	-	TRBJ1-6	CASSTAGDTGSPLHF	TGTGCCAGCTCAACGGCCGGGGACACCGGCTCACCCCTCCACTTT
-	TRBV9	TRBD1	TRBJ1-2	CASSSGGQGNLYGYTF	TGTGCCAGCAGCTCGGGGGGACAGGGGAACCTCTATGGCTACACCTTC
-	TRBV7-9	-	TRBJ1-6	CASSLGQIGSPLHF	TGTGCCAGCAGCTTAGGACAGATTGGTTCACCCCTCCACTTT
-	TRBV4-1	TRBD1	TRBJ1-4	CASSQDRGTSNEKLFF	TGCGCCAGCAGCCAAGACAGGGGGACAAGCAATGAAAAACTGTTTTTT
-	TRBV28	TRBD1	TRBJ1-5	CASSTPGQGYPRGDQPQHF	TGTGCCAGCAGCACCCCGGGACAGGGGTACCCCCGGGGGGATCAGCCCCAGCATTTT
-	TRBV15	TRBD1	TRBJ2-7	CATSLRDSPPGEQYF	TGTGCCACCAGTCTCCGGGACAGCCCTCCCGGTGAGCAGTACTTC
-	TRBV6-6	-	TRBJ2-5	CASSYRGNKETQYF	TGTGCCAGCAGTTACCGGGGAAACAAAGAGACCCAGTACTTC
-	TRBV9	TRBD1	TRBJ2-3	CASSRRTGGPDTQYF	TGTGCCAGCAGCAGAAGGACAGGCGGCCCAGATACGCAGTATTTT
-	TRBV7-2	TRBD1	TRBJ2-7	CASSLGMGQRSYEQYF	TGTGCCAGCAGCTTAGGAATGGGACAGAGATCCTACGAGCAGTACTTC
-	TRBV18	-	TRBJ1-1	CASSPPPQQGNTEAFF	TGTGCCAGCTCACCCCCCCCACAACAGGGGAACACTGAAGCTTTCTTT
-	TRBV7-8	-	TRBJ1-4	CASSLAPRGRRLDEKLFF	TGTGCCAGCAGCTTAGCCCCTCGTGGGAGACGCCTGGACGAAAAACTGTTTTTT
-	TRBV28	TRBD1	TRBJ2-7	CASRDREYEQYF	TGTGCCAGCAGGGACAGGGAGTACGAGCAGTACTTC
once	TRBV3-1/TRBV3-2	TRBD2	TRBJ2-1	CASSSRPGTSGNEQFF	TGTGCCAGCAGCTCCCGCCCCGGGACTAGCGGTAATGAGCAGTTCTTC
-	TRBV6-5	-	TRBJ1-5	CASSYSSGGGNQPQHF	TGTGCCAGCAGTTACTCCTCGGGGGGAGGCAATCAGCCCCAGCATTTT
-	TRBV6-5	TRBD1	TRBJ2-2	CASSRDRATGELFF	TGTGCCAGCAGCCGGGACAGGGCGACCGGGGAGCTGTTTTTT
-	TRBV4-2	-	TRBJ2-5	CASSQDRGQETQYF	TGTGCCAGCAGCCAAGATCGGGGCCAAGAGACCCAGTACTTC
-	TRBV5-1	-	TRBJ2-1	CASSRQETNNEQFF	TGCGCCAGCAGCAGACAGGAGACTAACAATGAGCAGTTCTTC
-	TRBV7-9	-	TRBJ1-1	CASSLAGGIMNTEAFF	TGTGCCAGCAGCTTAGCGGGAGGGATCATGAACACTGAAGCTTTCTTT
-	TRBV2	-	TRBJ2-7	CASSSPGDSVAYEQYF	TGTGCCAGCAGTTCCCCCGGGGATTCGGTAGCCTACGAGCAGTACTTC
-	TRBV30	-	TRBJ2-1	CAWGGLLGNEQFF	TGTGCCTGGGGGGGACTCCTGGGGAATGAGCAGTTCTTC
-	TRBV5-6	-	TRBJ2-7	CASSLGGGAYYEQYF	TGTGCCAGCAGCTTGGGAGGGGGAGCCTACTACGAGCAGTACTTC
-	TRBV28	-	TRBJ2-2	CASRTNTGELFF	TGTGCCAGCAGAACTAACACCGGGGAGCTGTTTTTT
-	TRBV7-2	TRBD2	TRBJ2-1	CASSLVGSSGSEDEQFF	TGTGCCAGCAGCTTAGTTGGTTCTAGCGGGAGTGAGGATGAGCAGTTCTTC
-	TRBV23-1	TRBD1	TRBJ2-1	CASSQRFWDRLHNEQFF	TGCGCCAGCAGTCAAAGGTTCTGGGACAGGCTCCACAATGAGCAGTTCTTC
-	TRBV7-2	TRBD1	TRBJ1-5	CASSPRTGDHQPQHF	TGTGCCAGCAGCCCCCGGACAGGGGACCATCAGCCCCAGCATTTT
-	TRBV19	TRBD2	TRBJ2-7	CASSAGTRSAEQYF	TGTGCCAGTAGCGCCGGGACTAGAAGTGCCGAGCAGTACTTC
-	TRBV4-1	-	TRBJ2-1	CASSQDGENEQFF	TGCGCCAGCAGCCAAGATGGAGAGAATGAGCAGTTCTTC